The rows below give T cell receptor beta chains drawn from one sample of a study of spatial heterogeneity in lung cancer. MiXCR was run by TCRdb on the 5' RACE reads, yielding one entry per CDR3 protein. This sample has more than 2,500 distinct CDR3 sequences, with around 4.3% found just once. The sequencing here drew on lung tumor tissue, taken at surgery. Every receptor here comes from a female donor with early-stage non-small cell lung cancer. Each CDR3 is given with its conserved first and last residue. Each record gives: V gene, clone size, J gene, D gene, CDR3 DNA, CDR3 protein. A D gene is named only where the DNA matches it firmly. Where a row states a size, it is once, few, many or the class of an expanded clone; other rows omit it.

V: TRBV5-1
size: many
J: TRBJ2-1
D: -
DNA: TGCGCCAGCAGCTTGAACGCGAGGGGGTCCTACAATGAGCAGTTCTTC
CDR3: CASSLNARGSYNEQFF

V: TRBV5-6
size: many
J: TRBJ1-2
D: TRBD1
DNA: TGTGCCAGCAGCGAATGGACAGGGATTTTGAACGGCTACACCTTC
CDR3: CASSEWTGILNGYTF

V: TRBV30
size: many
J: TRBJ2-1
D: -
DNA: TGTGCCTGGAGTAAGGCGGATGAGCAGTTCTTC
CDR3: CAWSKADEQFF

V: TRBV2
size: medium-sized
J: TRBJ1-3
D: -
DNA: TGTGCCAGCAGACAAGGGGCAGGAAACACCATATATTTT
CDR3: CASRQGAGNTIYF

V: TRBV28
size: medium-sized
J: TRBJ2-7
D: TRBD1
DNA: TGTGCCAGCAGTCCCTACCGGACAGGGGGCTCCTACGAGCAGTACTTC
CDR3: CASSPYRTGGSYEQYF

V: TRBV20-1
size: many
J: TRBJ2-7
D: TRBD1
DNA: TGCAGTGCTAGAGATGGGGCAGGGGGCTACGAGCAGTACTTC
CDR3: CSARDGAGGYEQYF

V: TRBV5-1
size: medium-sized
J: TRBJ2-7
D: -
DNA: TGCGCCAGCAGCTTAAGGTCTTCCTACGAGCAGTACTTC
CDR3: CASSLRSSYEQYF

V: TRBV11-3
size: many
J: TRBJ2-3
D: -
DNA: TGTGCCAGCAGCAAGGGTCCAGATACGCAGTATTTT
CDR3: CASSKGPDTQYF

V: TRBV20-1
size: many
J: TRBJ2-4
D: TRBD2
DNA: TGCAGTGCTAGAGATCCAGCGGGGGGGCCGGTAAACATTCAGTACTTC
CDR3: CSARDPAGGPVNIQYF

V: TRBV7-9
size: many
J: TRBJ2-1
D: -
DNA: TGTGCCAGCAGCTTAAACAGGCTGGCGTACAATGAGCAGTTCTTC
CDR3: CASSLNRLAYNEQFF

V: TRBV7-9
size: medium-sized
J: TRBJ2-5
D: -
DNA: TGTGCCAGCAGCTTAATCGAACAGAAAGAGACCCAGTACTTC
CDR3: CASSLIEQKETQYF

V: TRBV7-6
size: many
J: TRBJ2-7
D: -
DNA: TGTGCCAGCAGCTTGGGGGACTCCAGAACCTTCTACGAGCAGTACTTC
CDR3: CASSLGDSRTFYEQYF

V: TRBV11-2
size: medium-sized
J: TRBJ2-5
D: TRBD2
DNA: TGTGCCAGCAGCCCAAGGGAGGGTCGGCCGGGGACCCAGTACTTC
CDR3: CASSPREGRPGTQYF

V: TRBV5-1
size: medium-sized
J: TRBJ2-1
D: -
DNA: TGCGCCAGCAGCTTGCGGTCGACCGGGACCTGGACCCATGAGCAGTTCTTC
CDR3: CASSLRSTGTWTHEQFF

V: TRBV20-1
size: medium-sized
J: TRBJ2-5
D: -
DNA: TGCAGTGCCATGGGGGTCCCAGAGACCCAGTACTTC
CDR3: CSAMGVPETQYF

V: TRBV20-1
size: medium-sized
J: TRBJ2-1
D: TRBD2
DNA: TGCAGTGTCAGACCGGGACTAGCGGGGGGGCCTATGGATGAGCAGTTCTTC
CDR3: CSVRPGLAGGPMDEQFF

V: TRBV7-2
size: many
J: TRBJ2-3
D: TRBD1
DNA: TGTGCCAGCAGCCCCTGGACAGGGGGCTTAGATACGCAGTATTTT
CDR3: CASSPWTGGLDTQYF

V: TRBV20-1
size: medium-sized
J: TRBJ1-4
D: -
DNA: TGCAGTGCTAGCCTACCGGGACGGATAAATGAAAAACTGTTTTTT
CDR3: CSASLPGRINEKLFF

V: TRBV4-3
size: many
J: TRBJ2-2
D: -
DNA: TGCGCCAGCAGCCAAGATTGGGGGCGCGGCGGGGAGCTGTTTTTT
CDR3: CASSQDWGRGGELFF

V: TRBV5-6
size: many
J: TRBJ1-2
D: -
DNA: TGTGCCAGCAGCTTGGACGGAATCTATGGCTACACCTTC
CDR3: CASSLDGIYGYTF

V: TRBV7-9
size: -
J: TRBJ2-7
D: TRBD1
DNA: TGTGCCAGCAGCACCGCGGGACAGGAGTACGAGCAGTACTTC
CDR3: CASSTAGQEYEQYF

V: TRBV30
size: many
J: TRBJ1-1
D: -
DNA: TGTGCCTGGAGCGCCGACCCGGAGAACACTGAAGCTTTCTTT
CDR3: CAWSADPENTEAFF

V: TRBV6-5
size: many
J: TRBJ2-7
D: TRBD1
DNA: TGTGCCAGCAGTTACGGGACAGGGGGCATCGAGCAGTACTTC
CDR3: CASSYGTGGIEQYF

V: TRBV4-3
size: medium-sized
J: TRBJ1-5
D: -
DNA: TGCGCCAGCAGCCAGGCAGGGGGCAATCAGCCCCAGCATTTT
CDR3: CASSQAGGNQPQHF

V: TRBV4-1
size: medium-sized
J: TRBJ1-1
D: TRBD1
DNA: TGCGCCAGCAGCCAGAGCGGACAGGTCCTTGAAGCTTTCTTT
CDR3: CASSQSGQVLEAFF

V: TRBV6-6
size: many
J: TRBJ2-1
D: -
DNA: TGTGCCAGCAGTTATATGAGTCCCTCCTACAATGAGCAGTTCTTC
CDR3: CASSYMSPSYNEQFF

V: TRBV11-2
size: large
J: TRBJ1-1
D: TRBD1
DNA: TGTGCCAGCAGGCAACAGGGGTCGACGGAAGCTTTCTTT
CDR3: CASRQQGSTEAFF

V: TRBV7-2
size: medium-sized
J: TRBJ1-1
D: -
DNA: TGTGCCAGCAGACGAGTCGGTTCTCCGAACACTGAAGCTTTCTTT
CDR3: CASRRVGSPNTEAFF

V: TRBV13
size: large
J: TRBJ2-7
D: TRBD1
DNA: TGTGCCAGCAGCTTATCCGGGACAGGGGCCTACGAGCAGTACTTC
CDR3: CASSLSGTGAYEQYF

V: TRBV7-9
size: medium-sized
J: TRBJ1-1
D: -
DNA: TGTGCCAGCAGCTTAATCTCAGGAGGGGCCGGAGTTGGGGAAGCTTTCTTT
CDR3: CASSLISGGAGVGEAFF

V: TRBV2
size: many
J: TRBJ2-1
D: -
DNA: TGTGCCAGCGTCTCATCGTCTAAACTAACCGTCAATGAGCAGTTCTTC
CDR3: CASVSSSKLTVNEQFF

V: TRBV2
size: many
J: TRBJ2-7
D: -
DNA: TGTGCCAGCAAAGTTCAGGGCCCAACCTACGAGCAGTACTTC
CDR3: CASKVQGPTYEQYF

V: TRBV6-5
size: medium-sized
J: TRBJ2-5
D: TRBD2
DNA: TGTGCCAGCAGTCACGCCTATGAGCGGGGGACCCAAGAGACCCAGTACTTC
CDR3: CASSHAYERGTQETQYF

V: TRBV5-4
size: many
J: TRBJ2-3
D: TRBD1
DNA: TGTGCCAGCAGCTTCCAGGGGGCTTACACAGATACGCAGTATTTT
CDR3: CASSFQGAYTDTQYF

V: TRBV18
size: medium-sized
J: TRBJ1-2
D: -
DNA: TGTGCCAGCTCACCACAACCGGGCGACTATGGCTACACCTTC
CDR3: CASSPQPGDYGYTF

V: TRBV14
size: medium-sized
J: TRBJ1-6
D: -
DNA: TGTGCCAGCAGCCAAAGAGGGGGTTCCTATAATTCACCCCTCCACTTT
CDR3: CASSQRGGSYNSPLHF

V: TRBV9
size: large
J: TRBJ1-5
D: -
DNA: TGTGCCAGCAGCGTTGGGACGGTTCAGCCCCAGCATTTT
CDR3: CASSVGTVQPQHF

V: TRBV27
size: once
J: TRBJ2-7
D: TRBD2
DNA: TGTGCCAGCAGTTTTTCACACCCGGGACTAGCGGGAGGAGCCTCATACGAGCAGTACTTC
CDR3: CASSFSHPGLAGGASYEQYF

V: TRBV12-3/TRBV12-4
size: large
J: TRBJ1-4
D: -
DNA: TGTGCCAGCAGTCTCTCGGGCACAACATTTGCAACTAATGAAAAACTGTTTTTT
CDR3: CASSLSGTTFATNEKLFF

V: TRBV11-2
size: medium-sized
J: TRBJ1-6
D: -
DNA: TGTGCCAGCAGCTTACTTAATTCACCCCTCCACTTT
CDR3: CASSLLNSPLHF

V: TRBV4-1
size: medium-sized
J: TRBJ2-7
D: TRBD1
DNA: TGCGCCAGCAGCCCGGAACAGGGGCCCTACGAGCAGTACTTC
CDR3: CASSPEQGPYEQYF

V: TRBV6-6
size: medium-sized
J: TRBJ1-2
D: -
DNA: TGTGCCATCGGAGGACAGCACTATGGCTACACCTTC
CDR3: CAIGGQHYGYTF

V: TRBV20-1
size: medium-sized
J: TRBJ2-4
D: -
DNA: TGCAGTGCTAGATCTCCCCCTCCTCGAAACATTCAGTACTTC
CDR3: CSARSPPPRNIQYF

V: TRBV20-1
size: -
J: TRBJ2-3
D: -
DNA: TGCAGTGCTAGCGGGGCTCCGGGCACAGATACGCAGTATTTT
CDR3: CSASGAPGTDTQYF

V: TRBV20-1
size: medium-sized
J: TRBJ1-1
D: -
DNA: TGCAGTGCTTGGGGGGCGAACACTGAAGCTTTCTTT
CDR3: CSAWGANTEAFF